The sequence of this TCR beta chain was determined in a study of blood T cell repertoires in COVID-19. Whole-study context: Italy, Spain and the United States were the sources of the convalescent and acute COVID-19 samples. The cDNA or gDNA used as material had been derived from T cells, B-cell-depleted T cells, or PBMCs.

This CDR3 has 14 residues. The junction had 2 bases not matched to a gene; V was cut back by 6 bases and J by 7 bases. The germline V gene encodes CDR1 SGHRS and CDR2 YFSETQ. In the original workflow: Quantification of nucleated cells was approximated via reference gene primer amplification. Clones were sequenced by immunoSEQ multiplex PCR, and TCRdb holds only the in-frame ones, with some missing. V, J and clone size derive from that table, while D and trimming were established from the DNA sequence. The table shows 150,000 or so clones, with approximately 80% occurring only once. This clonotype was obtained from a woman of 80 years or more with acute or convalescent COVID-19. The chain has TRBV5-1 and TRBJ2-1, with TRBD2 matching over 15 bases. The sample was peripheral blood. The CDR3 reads CASKGTSGRNEQFF. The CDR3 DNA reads TGCGCCAGCAAGGGGACTAGCGGGAGGAATGAGCAGTTCTTC.